This passage covers 32 T cell receptor beta chains from one sample sequenced in a study of spatial heterogeneity in lung cancer. TCRdb reprocessed the 5' RACE reads via MiXCR and lists one record per CDR3 protein. Counted here are over 10,000 distinct CDR3 sequences, over 4.5% occurring once; the ten biggest clones make up 20% to 25%. Study-level points and caveats: Mutation tallies in tumors tracked expanded intratumoral alpha and beta TCR counts.

Antigen specificity for these receptors is unknown. This sample's time point: sample taken at primary tumor resection. Sequenced material: lung tumor tissue, taken at surgery. Every receptor here comes from a male donor with early-stage non-small cell lung cancer.

To note about this clonotype: For a library built for alpha chains, this beta chain is a stray read; little rests on its size. This chain connects TRBV6-1 to TRBJ2-7; weak D call: TRBD1 (5 bases). CDR3 length equals 14 residues. Germline V CDR1 and CDR2: MNHNS, SASEGT. V lost 7 bases and J lost 5, with 18 bases in between. In nucleotides, the CDR3 is TGTGCCAGCAAAATCAGGGCAGGGCAAAACGAGCAGTACTTC. Translated: CASKIRAGQNEQYF.

In this sample, this clonotype turned up many times. This beta chain slipped into a library made for alpha chains as a stray read, so its size is not meaningful. The chain joins TRBV7-7 to TRBJ2-2; D is perhaps TRBD2 (5 bases). The CDR3 has 14 amino acids. The V end was cut by 3 bases, the J end by 8 bases, with 13 bases between. Per germline, CDR1 SSHAT and CDR2 FNYEAQ (reference sequence). The CDR3 region has the DNA TGTGCCAGCAGCTTTGGGGAGCTATCGGGGGAGCTGTTTTTT. Translated, it gives CASSFGELSGELFF.

This clonotype was picked up many times. Found in a library prepared for alpha chains, this beta chain is an off-target read, and its abundance has little meaning. The chain is built from TRBV3-1 and TRBJ1-6; D not certain. Per germline, CDR1 LGHDT and CDR2 YNNKEL (reference sequence). Trimming stripped 6 bases from V and 7 bases from J, with 13 bases between. The CDR3 extends over 14 amino acids. The CDR3 DNA follows: TGTGCCAGCAGGGATAACACCATAAATTCACCCCTCCACTTT. As protein: CASRDNTINSPLHF.

About this clonotype: Found in a library prepared for alpha chains, this beta chain is an off-target read, and its abundance has little meaning. This sequence joins TRBV18 and TRBJ2-5; D gene uncertain. Germline CDR1 and CDR2: KGHSH and LQKENI. V lost 2 bases and J lost 2, with 15 bases in between. The CDR3 has 16 amino acids. The CDR3 spells CASSPEQPAVQETQYF. The CDR3 DNA reads as TGTGCCAGCTCACCAGAACAACCGGCCGTACAAGAGACCCAGTACTTC.

This clonotype was counted a few times. This beta chain was picked up by a library intended for alpha chains and is off target, so its count carries little meaning. The J gene is TRBJ2-5, the V gene TRBV20-1; D unresolved. Germline V gives CDR1 DFQATT, CDR2 SNEGSKA (reference sequence). CDR3 length: 13 amino acids. V was cut by 3 bases and J by 7 bases, with 15 bases left in between. The CDR3 DNA follows: TGCAGTGCTAGGAAACCGTCGGCCGGGACCCAGTACTTC. Its protein product is CSARKPSAGTQYF.

This clonotype has ten or more counts. This beta chain came through as a stray read in a library set up for alpha chains, and its size says little. This chain links TRBV2 with TRBJ1-2; D is perhaps TRBD1 (5 bases). V dropped 1 base and J dropped 3 bases, with 9 bases sitting between them. CDR1 and CDR2 from the germline V gene are SNHLY and FYNNEI. The CDR3 is 14 amino acids. The chain's CDR3 is CASSEGGTYYGYTF. The CDR3 bases are TGTGCCAGCAGTGAAGGGGGCACTTACTATGGCTACACCTTC.

This clonotype was recorded many times. Because the library targeted alpha chains, this beta chain is an off-target read whose size means little. The chain links TRBV7-9 to TRBJ2-1; 14 bases are a match to TRBD2. CDR1 is SEHNR, CDR2 FQNEAQ, per germline (reference sequence). V lost 3 bases to trimming and J lost 4 bases; unmatched junction nucleotides: 8. The CDR3 consists of 18 residues. The CDR3 DNA follows: TGTGCCAGCAGCTTCGGACTAGCGGGGGGTCCCTATTACAATGAGCAGTTCTTC. It is translated as CASSFGLAGGPYYNEQFF.

This clonotype was seen a handful of times. Found in a library prepared for alpha chains, this beta chain is an off-target read, and its abundance has little meaning. The genes are TRBV6-2 or TRBV6-3 and TRBJ1-2, with 10 positions matching TRBD1. Germline V CDR1 and CDR2: MNHEY, SVGEGT. The V segment lost 6 bases and the J segment 7 bases; nucleotides outside the gene matches: 8. This CDR3 contains 14 residues. Here the CDR3 reads CASSPTGGYSGYTF. The DNA of the CDR3 is TGTGCCAGCAGCCCGACAGGGGGCTACTCTGGCTACACCTTC.

This clonotype was picked up many times. This beta chain is an off-target read within a library intended for alpha chains, so its frequency means little. This chain uses TRBV12-3 or TRBV12-4 with TRBJ2-1; 12 bases are a match to TRBD2. This CDR3 region has 18 residues. The junction had 18 bases not matched to a gene; V was cut back by 7 bases and J by 8 bases. CDR3 DNA sequence: TGTGCCAGCACCCCTGGGGTCCTAGCGGGGGGGAATAGAGATGAGCAGTTCTTC. Protein: CASTPGVLAGGNRDEQFF.

The sample holds many counts of this clonotype. This beta chain is an off-target read within a library intended for alpha chains, so its frequency means little. This sequence joins TRBV27 and TRBJ2-7; the D gene is possibly TRBD1 (6 bases). The CDR3 is made up of 14 amino acids. V lost 2 bases, J lost 4 bases, and 12 bases lay in between. Germline lookup yields CDR1 MNHEY and CDR2 SMNVEV (reference sequence). The DNA for the CDR3 is TGTGCCAGCAGTTTAGGTGGGACACATTACGAGCAGTACTTC. Translated, it gives CASSLGGTHYEQYF.

This clonotype was seen a handful of times. This beta chain lies outside the target of a library built for alpha chains; its clone size means little. The chain employs TRBV6-6 and TRBJ1-2; no definite D call. CDR3 length: 10 residues. Germline CDR1 is MNHNY and CDR2 is SVGAGI (reference sequence). V lost 10 bases, J lost 8 bases, and 11 bases lay in between. DNA for the CDR3: TGTGCCACCTTTTTAGGGGGCTACACCTTC. This sequence encodes CATFLGGYTF.

This clonotype has ten or more counts. Sequence at one end of the junction differs from germline and may be a read error. This beta chain is an off-target read within a library intended for alpha chains, so its frequency means little. The rearrangement joins TRBV12-3 or TRBV12-4 to TRBJ2-3, with TRBD2 identical over 8 bases. The CDR3 spans 14 residues. CDR3 in DNA: TGTGCCAGCAGCTTAGCGGGGCACACAGATACGCAGTATTTT. Its translation: CASSLAGHTDTQYF.

As for this clonotype: Within a library made for alpha chains, this beta chain is off target, and its count is uninformative. V gene TRBV9 combines with J gene TRBJ1-6; tentative D call: TRBD1 (6 bases). The CDR3 loop spans 14 amino acids. Germline V gene lookup returns CDR1 SGDLS and CDR2 YYNGEE. V lost 3 bases to trimming and J lost 7 bases, with 11 bases between them. The CDR3: CASSGTGFNSPLHF. Here the CDR3 DNA reads TGTGCCAGCAGCGGAACAGGGTTCAATTCACCCCTCCACTTT.

This clonotype appeared many times. Because this beta chain is a stray read in a library intended to capture alpha chains, its abundance should not be given much weight. The V call is TRBV7-9, the J call TRBJ2-4, with D uncertain. The CDR3 sequence is 15 residues long. V lost 5 bases and J lost 1, with 12 bases in between. Germline assignment: CDR1 SEHNR and CDR2 FQNEAQ (reference sequence). DNA for the CDR3: TGTGCCAGCAGCGTGTACCGGGCCGCCAAAAACATTCAGTACTTC. Translation: CASSVYRAAKNIQYF.

This clonotype was found many times. Since the library was made to target alpha chains, this beta chain is a stray read and its abundance is not meaningful. The rearrangement links TRBV9 to TRBJ2-6; the D gene is possibly TRBD1 (6 bases). CDR1 and CDR2 from the germline V gene are SGDLS and YYNGEE. This CDR3 has 16 residues. Between the trimmed V and J ends, which lost 4 bases and 2 bases, there was a span of 13 bases. The CDR3 sequence is CASSYLGGAGANVLTF. The DNA for the CDR3 is TGTGCCAGCAGCTACTTAGGGGGAGCTGGGGCCAACGTCCTGACTTTC.

Judged by abundance, this clonotype is medium-sized. This beta chain lies outside the target of a library built for alpha chains; its clone size means little. V usage is TRBV27 and J usage is TRBJ1-1; a possible D gene is TRBD1 (5 bases). Germline values: CDR1 MNHEY, CDR2 SMNVEV (reference sequence). V was clipped by 3 bases and J by 5 bases, with 10 bases between them. The CDR3 is made up of 13 amino acids. The CDR3 spells CASSFGGVTEAFF. DNA of the CDR3: TGTGCCAGCAGTTTCGGGGGGGTTACTGAAGCTTTCTTT.

Worth noting for this clonotype: Since the library was made to target alpha chains, this beta chain is a stray read and its abundance is not meaningful. The chain is built from TRBV12-3 or TRBV12-4 and TRBJ1-5; a weak D match, TRBD1 (6 bases). CDR3 length: 16 residues. Trimming took 3 bases from V and 3 from J, leaving 15 bases between them. The CDR3 spells CASSFDSGQFNQPQHF. The CDR3 coding sequence is TGTGCCAGCAGTTTCGATTCTGGACAGTTCAATCAGCCCCAGCATTTT.

In regard to this clonotype: Little can be read into the size of this beta chain, an off-target read in a library designed for alpha chains. V is TRBV7-2 and J is TRBJ1-5, with 10 bases that match TRBD1. Trimming removed 2 bases from V and 4 bases from J; junction bases left unmatched: 2. The length of the CDR3 is 15 residues. The V gene's germline CDR1 is SGHTA and CDR2 FQGNSA. The CDR3 DNA reads as TGTGCCAGCAGCTTACAGGGACAGGGGAATCAGCCCCAGCATTTT. It is translated as CASSLQGQGNQPQHF.

This clonotype was counted at least ten times. Found in a library prepared for alpha chains, this beta chain is an off-target read, and its abundance has little meaning. The chain employs TRBV11-2 and TRBJ1-2, with D uncertain. Trimming removed 2 bases from V and 4 bases from J, with 8 bases in between. The germline V gene has CDR1 SGHAT and CDR2 FQNNGV. CDR3 length equals 13 residues. The CDR3: CASSLLGSYGYTF. DNA of the CDR3: TGTGCCAGCAGCTTACTGGGCAGCTATGGCTACACCTTC.

This clonotype was seen ten or more times. This beta chain represents an off-target read in a library built for alpha chains; its size is of limited meaning. The V and J genes are TRBV7-2 and TRBJ1-2; TRBD1 matches 8 bases. Germline V CDR1 and CDR2: SGHTA, FQGNSA. The CDR3 is made up of 14 amino acids. V gave up 4 bases and J gave up 9 bases; unmatched junction bases: 10. The CDR3 DNA reads TGTGCCAGCAGCTCTAGCCCTGGGACAGGTCGCTACACCTTC. Its translation is CASSSSPGTGRYTF.

This clonotype has a count of ten or more. The library was designed around alpha chains, so this beta chain is a stray read whose abundance carries little weight. This chain links TRBV20-1 with TRBJ2-1; weak D call: TRBD2 (6 bases). Trimming removed 5 bases from V and 0 bases from J, with 11 bases in between. Germline values: CDR1 DFQATT, CDR2 SNEGSKA (reference sequence). The CDR3 is 14 residues long. The CDR3 DNA reads TGCAGTGCTTGGGACTTCAGCTCCTACAATGAGCAGTTCTTC. It encodes CSAWDFSSYNEQFF.

This clonotype was recorded many times. Found in a library prepared for alpha chains, this beta chain is an off-target read, and its abundance has little meaning. V and J are TRBV5-1 and TRBJ1-6; 12 bases match TRBD1. The V gene end was trimmed by 1 base and the J gene end by 7 bases; junction bases not matched to a gene: 6. The CDR3 totals 17 residues. Germline-derived CDR1 and CDR2 are SGHRS and YFSETQ. The CDR3 sequence is CASSLIRDRGPNSPLHF. The CDR3 DNA reads TGCGCCAGCAGCTTGATTCGGGACAGGGGGCCAAATTCACCCCTCCACTTT.

In its sample, this clonotype was seen a few times. This beta chain was picked up by a library intended for alpha chains and is off target, so its count carries little meaning. The chain links TRBV7-2 to TRBJ1-4; D remains ambiguous. The CDR3 runs 14 residues. The ends were cut back, 3 bases at V and 3 bases at J, with 8 bases in the middle. The germline V gene encodes CDR1 SGHTA and CDR2 FQGNSA. CDR3 nucleotides: TGTGCCAGCAGCTTGGGCGCCGCTAATGAAAAACTGTTTTTT. Translation gives CASSLGAANEKLFF. Full variable domain (remainder filled in from reference TRBV7-2 and TRBJ1-4): GAGVSQSPSNKVTEKGKDVELRCDPISGHTALYWYRQSLGQGLEFLIYFQGNSAPDKSGLPSDRFSAERTGGSVSTLTIQRTQQEDSAVYLCASSLGAANEKLFFGSGTQLSVL.

This clonotype was detected many times. This beta chain represents an off-target read in a library built for alpha chains; its size is of limited meaning. The rearrangement uses TRBV28 and TRBJ2-3; the D gene is possibly TRBD2 (6 bases). Germline CDR1 is MDHEN and CDR2 is SYDVKM. Trimming removed 5 bases from V and 1 base from J, with 16 bases in between. The CDR3 consists of 16 residues. CDR3 protein: CASSGLGRGGTDTQYF. Written as DNA, the CDR3 is TGTGCCAGCAGTGGGCTGGGGCGGGGTGGCACAGATACGCAGTATTTT.

This clonotype was seen at least ten times. A library prepared for alpha chains yielded this beta chain as an off-target read; its size is of little meaning. This chain joins TRBV4-1 and TRBJ2-4; a weak D match, TRBD2 (5 bases). This CDR3 has 17 amino acids. V was clipped by 1 base and J by 9 bases, with 22 bases between them. Germline loops: CDR1 MGHRA, CDR2 YSYEKL. DNA for the CDR3: TGCGCCAGCAGCCAAGCTATTATCTACTCGGGGTATGGCATTCAGTACTTC. Translation gives CASSQAIIYSGYGIQYF.

The sample holds many counts of this clonotype. For a library built for alpha chains, this beta chain is a stray read; little rests on its size. V gene TRBV6-5 combines with J gene TRBJ1-1; no clear D. CDR1 is MNHEY, CDR2 SVGAGI, per germline. V lost 10 bases, J lost 11 bases, and 20 bases lay in between. This CDR3 comprises 12 residues. CDR3: CATTTNFGGAFF. The CDR3 DNA is TGTGCCACTACGACAAACTTCGGTGGGGCTTTCTTT.

To note about this clonotype: The library was built for alpha chains, so this beta chain is an off-target read and its size means little. The chain links TRBV5-1 to TRBJ1-6; D gene uncertain. This CDR3 region has 15 residues. Trimming left V 5 bases short and J 8 bases short, with 17 bases between. Germline assignment: CDR1 SGHRS and CDR2 YFSETQ. The CDR3 reads CASSIRPSLDSPLHF. DNA of the CDR3: TGCGCCAGCAGTATACGGCCTTCATTGGATTCACCCCTCCACTTT.

A few counts support this clonotype. This beta chain represents an off-target read in a library built for alpha chains; its size is of limited meaning. This chain connects TRBV3-1 to TRBJ1-2; a possible D gene is TRBD1 (6 bases). Trimming took 4 bases from V and 4 from J, leaving 10 bases between them. The CDR3 length is 13 residues. CDR1 is LGHDT, CDR2 YNNKEL, per germline (reference sequence). The CDR3 DNA follows: TGTGCCAGCAGCCCCGGGACACCCTATGGCTACACCTTC. Translated, it gives CASSPGTPYGYTF.

Ten or more counts support this clonotype. This beta chain is a stray read from a library made for alpha chains; its abundance is not meaningful. The chain has TRBV6-2 or TRBV6-3 and TRBJ1-3; weak D call: TRBD1 (5 bases). The length of the CDR3 is 14 residues. The V end was cut by 7 bases, the J end by 0 bases, with 10 bases between. Looked up from germline, CDR1 is MNHEY and CDR2 is SVGEGT. CDR3 nucleotide sequence: TGTGCCAGCACCGACAGATCCTCTGGAAACACCATATATTTT. It translates to CASTDRSSGNTIYF.

This clonotype was found many times. This beta chain is a stray sequence in a library constructed for alpha chains; its clone size is not meaningful. Here the CDR3 DNA reads TGTGCCAGCAGTGTACAGTCCTACGAGCAGTACTTC. Its translation is CASSVQSYEQYF. V usage is TRBV6-1 and J usage is TRBJ2-7; no definite D call. The germline CDR1 and CDR2 sequences are MNHNS and SASEGT. This CDR3 spans 12 amino acids. Deletions cut 4 bases from V and 1 base from J, with 5 bases between.

This clonotype was detected many times. Being off target in a library aimed at alpha chains, this beta chain has a size of little meaning. The chain has TRBV20-1 and TRBJ2-7; possibly TRBD1 or TRBD2 for D (5 bases each). V dropped 0 bases and J dropped 0 bases, with 15 bases sitting between them. Germline CDR1 DFQATT, CDR2 SNEGSKA (reference sequence). CDR3 length: 16 residues. Here the CDR3 reads CSARDGRDADSYEQYF. DNA of the CDR3: TGCAGTGCTAGAGACGGCCGGGACGCTGACTCCTACGAGCAGTACTTC.

As for this clonotype: This beta chain lies outside the target of a library built for alpha chains; its clone size means little. This chain's CDR3 is CASSDGTGSYEQYF. In DNA, the CDR3 is TGTGCCAGCAGTGACGGGACAGGGTCCTACGAGCAGTACTTC. V and J are TRBV12-3 or TRBV12-4 and TRBJ2-7, with TRBD1 identical over 9 bases. This CDR3 is 14 amino acids long. J gave up 1 base and V 5 bases, and 3 bases lay outside the gene matches.